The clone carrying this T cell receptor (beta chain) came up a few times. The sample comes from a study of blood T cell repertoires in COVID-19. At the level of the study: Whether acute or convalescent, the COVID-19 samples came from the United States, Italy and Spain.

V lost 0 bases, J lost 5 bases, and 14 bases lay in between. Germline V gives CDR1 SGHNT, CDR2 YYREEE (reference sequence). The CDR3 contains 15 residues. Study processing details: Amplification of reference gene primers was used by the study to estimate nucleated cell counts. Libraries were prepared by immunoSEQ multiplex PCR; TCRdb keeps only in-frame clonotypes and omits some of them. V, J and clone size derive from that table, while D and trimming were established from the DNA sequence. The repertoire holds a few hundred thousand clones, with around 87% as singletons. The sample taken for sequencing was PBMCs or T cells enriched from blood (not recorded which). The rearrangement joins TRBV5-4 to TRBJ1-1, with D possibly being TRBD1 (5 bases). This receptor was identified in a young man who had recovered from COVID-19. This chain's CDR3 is CASSLASRAATEAFF. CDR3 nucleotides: TGTGCCAGCAGCTTGGCCTCCAGGGCAGCAACTGAAGCTTTCTTT. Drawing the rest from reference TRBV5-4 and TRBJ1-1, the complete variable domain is ETGVTQSPTHLIKTRGQQVTLRCSSQSGHNTVSWYQQALGQGPQFIFQYYREEENGRGNFPPRFSGLQFPNYSSELNVNALELDDSALYLCASSLASRAATEAFFGQGTRLTVV.